Given below is one T cell receptor (beta chain) in context. No cognate antigen has been identified for it. Base qualities are not provided; no much larger clone lies one nucleotide away. Patients with autoimmune disease history or receiving systemic immunosuppression were excluded from the trial. Peripheral blood for TCR sequencing was collected from all dose cohorts at baseline, on cycle 4 day 1, and on cycle 7 day 1. The samples were taken from a phase I, first-in-human, multicenter, open-label dose-escalation trial of ivuxolimab. Adults with locally advanced or metastatic melanoma, renal cell, hepatocellular, or head and neck squamous cell carcinoma were enrolled in the trial. Before TCR sequencing, CD4+ and CD8+ T cells were separately sorted from peripheral blood. The data were obtained in a study of OX40 agonist ivuxolimab in advanced cancers. Describing the broader study: Ivuxolimab was an agonistic, fully human IgG2 monoclonal antibody directed against OX40 (CD134), a costimulatory receptor. Intravenous ivuxolimab was administered to patients every 2 weeks at six dose levels: 0.01, 0.1, 0.3, 1.5, 3 and 10 mg/kg. Among the 50 to 55 dose-escalation patients, some 20 had hepatocellular carcinoma, around 15 melanoma, 9 renal cell carcinoma and 9 head and neck cancer. The dose-escalation cohort was 80% to 90% male with a mean age of roughly 60 years, ranging from roughly 20 to 80. Prior anti-PD-1, anti-PD-L1 or anti-CTLA-4 therapy was permitted, and checkpoint inhibitors had been received by about two fifths of dose-escalation patients. Partial responses were achieved by three dose-escalation patients, of whom one had hepatocellular carcinoma and two had cutaneous melanoma. Peripheral TCRbeta sequencing aimed to test whether ivuxolimab altered TCR sequence diversity and caused clonal T-cell expansion. The paper describes the monotherapy dose-escalation part (N of about 57 patients) of the phase I trial of ivuxolimab. General conclusions and limits of the study: Low levels of normalized T-cell clonal expansion were also seen in some nonresponding patients. In the 0.1-3.0 mg/kg groups, partial responders were among the patients with the lowest normalized peripheral clonal expansion, particularly in CD8+ T cells. Clonal expansion of both CD4+ and CD8+ blood T cells was observed from baseline to week 6 at doses 0.1 to 3.0 mg/kg. After ivuxolimab, expanded clones were on average more numerous among CD8+ T cells than among CD4+ T cells. The antigen specificity of the clonally expanded peripheral T cells was not determined.

Looking up the germline V gene (reference sequence) yields CDR1 MNHEY and CDR2 SMNVEV. V drops 3 bases and J drops 3 bases, leaving 12 bases in between. From the cysteine up to the phenylalanine, the CDR3 has a length of 15 residues. Only CDR3 DNA is held: 45 bases, read in frame from base 1. For sequencing of the TCRbeta CDR3 region, genomic DNA was extracted from the sorted cells. The immunoSEQ Assay was used to sequence the TCRbeta CDR3 regions. TCRdb took over this immuneACCESS table, retaining in-frame rearrangements with V and J assigned. Such tables are incomplete; in checked studies, under half of the missing clones stem from an unresolved V gene, and the remainder is unexplained. This sample comprises tens of thousands of clones, 80% to 90% of them detected only once. About 41% of the sample rests with the top ten.

The sequence was obtained from an adult with an advanced solid tumor such as melanoma, head and neck, liver or kidney cancer. The rearranged chain carries TRBV27 and TRBJ2-1; TRBD2 is a weak D gene call, 7 bases matching. Sequencing was performed on CD4+ or CD8+ T cells sorted from blood, taken in a trial of the OX40 agonist ivuxolimab. The CDR3 protein sequence reads: CASSFRGAFYNEQFF. The DNA reads TGTGCCAGCAGTTTTCGGGGGGCGTTCTACAATGAGCAGTTCTTC.